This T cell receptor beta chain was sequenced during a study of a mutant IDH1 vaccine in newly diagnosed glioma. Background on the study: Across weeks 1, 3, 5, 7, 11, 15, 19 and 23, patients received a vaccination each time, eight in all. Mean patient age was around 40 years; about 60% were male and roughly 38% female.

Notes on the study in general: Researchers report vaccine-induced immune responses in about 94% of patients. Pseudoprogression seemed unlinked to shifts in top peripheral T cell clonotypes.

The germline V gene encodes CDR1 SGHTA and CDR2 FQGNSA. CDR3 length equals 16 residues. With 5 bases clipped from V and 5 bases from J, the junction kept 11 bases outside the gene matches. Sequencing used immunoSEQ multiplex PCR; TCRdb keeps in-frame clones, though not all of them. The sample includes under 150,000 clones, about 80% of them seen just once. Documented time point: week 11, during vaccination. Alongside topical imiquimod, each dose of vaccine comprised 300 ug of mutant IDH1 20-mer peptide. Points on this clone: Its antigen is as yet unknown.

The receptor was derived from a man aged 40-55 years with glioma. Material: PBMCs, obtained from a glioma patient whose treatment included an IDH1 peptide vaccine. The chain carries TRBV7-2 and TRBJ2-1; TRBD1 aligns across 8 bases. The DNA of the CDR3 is TGTGCCAGCAGCCCCGACCTTTGGACAGGGAACAATGAGCAGTTCTTC. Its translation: CASSPDLWTGNNEQFF. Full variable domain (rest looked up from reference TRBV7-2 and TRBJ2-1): GAGVSQSPSNKVTEKGKDVELRCDPISGHTALYWYRQSLGQGLEFLIYFQGNSAPDKSGLPSDRFSAERTGGSVSTLTIQRTQQEDSAVYLCASSPDLWTGNNEQFFGPGTRLTVL.